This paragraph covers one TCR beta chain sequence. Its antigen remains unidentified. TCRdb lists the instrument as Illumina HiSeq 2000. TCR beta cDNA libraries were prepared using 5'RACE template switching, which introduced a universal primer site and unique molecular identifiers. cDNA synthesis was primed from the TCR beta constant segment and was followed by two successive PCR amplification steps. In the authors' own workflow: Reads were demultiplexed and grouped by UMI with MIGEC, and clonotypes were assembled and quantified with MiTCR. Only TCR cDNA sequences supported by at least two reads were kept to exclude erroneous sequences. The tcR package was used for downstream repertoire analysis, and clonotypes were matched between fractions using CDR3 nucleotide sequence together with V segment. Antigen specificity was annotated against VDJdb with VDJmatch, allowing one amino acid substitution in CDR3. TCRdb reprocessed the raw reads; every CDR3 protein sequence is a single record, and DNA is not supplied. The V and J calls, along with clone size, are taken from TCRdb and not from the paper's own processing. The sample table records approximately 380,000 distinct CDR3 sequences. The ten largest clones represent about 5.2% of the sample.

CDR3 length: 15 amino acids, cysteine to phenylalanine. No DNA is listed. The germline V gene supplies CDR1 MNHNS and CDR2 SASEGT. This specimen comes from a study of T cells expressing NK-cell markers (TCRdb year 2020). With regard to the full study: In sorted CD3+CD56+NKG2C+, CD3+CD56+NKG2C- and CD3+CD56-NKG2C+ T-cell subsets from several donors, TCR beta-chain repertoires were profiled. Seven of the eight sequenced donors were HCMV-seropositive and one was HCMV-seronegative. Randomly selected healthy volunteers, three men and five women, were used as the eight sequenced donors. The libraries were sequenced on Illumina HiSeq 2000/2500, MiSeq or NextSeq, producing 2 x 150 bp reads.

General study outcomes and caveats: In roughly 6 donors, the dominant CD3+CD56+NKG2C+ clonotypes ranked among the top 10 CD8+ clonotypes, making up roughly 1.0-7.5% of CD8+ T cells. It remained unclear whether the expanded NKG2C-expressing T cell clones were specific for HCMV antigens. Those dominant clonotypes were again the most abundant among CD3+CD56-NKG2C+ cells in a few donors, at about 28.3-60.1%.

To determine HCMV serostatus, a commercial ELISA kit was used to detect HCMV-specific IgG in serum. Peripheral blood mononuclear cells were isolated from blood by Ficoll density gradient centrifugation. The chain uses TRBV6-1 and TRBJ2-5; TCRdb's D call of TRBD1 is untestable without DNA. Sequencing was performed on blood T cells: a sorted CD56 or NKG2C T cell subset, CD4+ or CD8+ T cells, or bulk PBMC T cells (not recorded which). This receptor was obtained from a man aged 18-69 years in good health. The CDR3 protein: CASKPGQGAVETQYF.